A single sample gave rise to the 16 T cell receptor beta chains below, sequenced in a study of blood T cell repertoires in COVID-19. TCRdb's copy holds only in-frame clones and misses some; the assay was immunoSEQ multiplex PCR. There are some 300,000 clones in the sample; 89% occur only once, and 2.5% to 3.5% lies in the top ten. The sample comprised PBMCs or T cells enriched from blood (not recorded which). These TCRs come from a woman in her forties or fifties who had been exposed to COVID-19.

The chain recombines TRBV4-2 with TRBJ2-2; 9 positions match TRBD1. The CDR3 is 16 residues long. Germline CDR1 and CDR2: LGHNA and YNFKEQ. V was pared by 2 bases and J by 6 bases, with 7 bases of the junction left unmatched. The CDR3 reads CASSQPGQGNAGELFF. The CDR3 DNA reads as TGTGCCAGCAGCCAACCGGGACAGGGTAACGCCGGGGAGCTGTTTTTT.

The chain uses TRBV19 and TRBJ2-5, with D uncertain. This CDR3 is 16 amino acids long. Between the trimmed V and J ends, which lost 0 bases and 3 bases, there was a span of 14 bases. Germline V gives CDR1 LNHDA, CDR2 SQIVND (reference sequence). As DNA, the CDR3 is TGTGCCAGTAGTATAGAGCTTGCGGCGCGTAAAGAGACCCAGTACTTC. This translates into CASSIELAARKETQYF.

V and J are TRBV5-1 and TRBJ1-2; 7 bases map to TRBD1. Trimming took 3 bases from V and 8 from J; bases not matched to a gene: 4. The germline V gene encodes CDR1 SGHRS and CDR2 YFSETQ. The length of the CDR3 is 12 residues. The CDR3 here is CASSWGTEGYTF. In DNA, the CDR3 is TGCGCCAGCAGCTGGGGGACAGAGGGCTACACCTTC.

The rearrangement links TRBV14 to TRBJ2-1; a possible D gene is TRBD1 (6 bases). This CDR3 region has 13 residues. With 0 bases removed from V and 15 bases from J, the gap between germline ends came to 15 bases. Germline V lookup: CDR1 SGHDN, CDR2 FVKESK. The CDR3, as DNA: TGTGCCAGCAGCCAAGACCGGACAGATACTAGGTTCTTC. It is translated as CASSQDRTDTRFF.

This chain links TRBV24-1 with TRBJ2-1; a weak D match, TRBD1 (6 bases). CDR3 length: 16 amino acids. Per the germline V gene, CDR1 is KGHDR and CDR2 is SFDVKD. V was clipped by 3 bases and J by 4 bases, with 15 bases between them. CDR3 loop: CATSDNRASLYNEQFF. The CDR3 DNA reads TGTGCCACCAGTGATAACAGGGCGAGCTTATACAATGAGCAGTTCTTC.

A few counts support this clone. In nucleotides, the CDR3 is TGCGCCAGCAGCGGATCTAGCGGGGGGGCCCCTACGCAGTATTTT. Its translation: CASSGSSGGAPTQYF. The J gene is TRBJ2-3, the V gene TRBV5-1; 12 bases line up with TRBD2. This CDR3 spans 15 amino acids. Germline V CDR1 and CDR2: SGHRS, YFSETQ. V trimming: 4 bases; J trimming: 8 bases; junction bases outside the gene matches: 8.

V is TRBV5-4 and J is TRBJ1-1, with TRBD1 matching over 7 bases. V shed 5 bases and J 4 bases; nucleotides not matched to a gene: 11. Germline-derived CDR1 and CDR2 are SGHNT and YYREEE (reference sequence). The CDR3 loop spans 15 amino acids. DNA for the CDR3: TGTGCCAGCAGACTGGACAGGCAAAGTTCCACTGAAGCTTTCTTT. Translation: CASRLDRQSSTEAFF. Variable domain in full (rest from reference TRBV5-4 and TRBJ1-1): ETGVTQSPTHLIKTRGQQVTLRCSSQSGHNTVSWYQQALGQGPQFIFQYYREEENGRGNFPPRFSGLQFPNYSSELNVNALELDDSALYLCASRLDRQSSTEAFFGQGTRLTVV.

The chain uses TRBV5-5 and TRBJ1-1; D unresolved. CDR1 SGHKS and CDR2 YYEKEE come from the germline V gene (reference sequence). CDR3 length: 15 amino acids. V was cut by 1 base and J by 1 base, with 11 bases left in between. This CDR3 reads CASSLLQITNTEAFF. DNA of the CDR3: TGTGCCAGCAGCTTGTTGCAGATTACGAACACTGAAGCTTTCTTT. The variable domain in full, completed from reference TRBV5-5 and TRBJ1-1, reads DAGVTQSPTHLIKTRGQQVTLRCSPISGHKSVSWYQQVLGQGPQFIFQYYEKEERGRGNFPDRFSARQFPNYSSELNVNALLLGDSALYLCASSLLQITNTEAFFGQGTRLTVV.

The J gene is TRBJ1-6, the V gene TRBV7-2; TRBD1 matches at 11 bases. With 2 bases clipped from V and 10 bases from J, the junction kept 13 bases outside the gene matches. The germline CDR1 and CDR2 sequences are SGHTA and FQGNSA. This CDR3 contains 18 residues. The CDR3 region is CASSLTWTGGRRNSPLHF. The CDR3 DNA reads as TGTGCCAGCAGCTTAACTTGGACAGGGGGCCGCCGGAACTCACCCCTCCACTTT.

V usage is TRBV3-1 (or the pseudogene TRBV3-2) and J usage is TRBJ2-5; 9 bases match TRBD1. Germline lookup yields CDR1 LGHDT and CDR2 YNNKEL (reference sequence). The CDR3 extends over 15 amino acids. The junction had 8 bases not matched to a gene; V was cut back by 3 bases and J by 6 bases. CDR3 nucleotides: TGTGCCAGCAGCCACACCGGGACAGGGAGGCAGACCCAGTACTTC. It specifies CASSHTGTGRQTQYF.

CDR3 sequence (DNA): TGTGCCAGCACCGGGAGGGCGGCGGGCACTGAAGCTTTCTTT. Translated: CASTGRAAGTEAFF. The rearrangement uses TRBV5-5 and TRBJ1-1; no clear D. Trimming pared 6 bases from V and 4 bases from J, leaving 16 bases between. CDR3 length: 14 residues. Germline V gene sequence: CDR1 SGHKS, CDR2 YYEKEE (reference sequence).

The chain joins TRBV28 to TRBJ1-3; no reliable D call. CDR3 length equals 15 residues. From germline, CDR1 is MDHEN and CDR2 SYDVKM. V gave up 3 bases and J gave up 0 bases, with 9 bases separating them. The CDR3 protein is CASSFPVSSGNTIYF. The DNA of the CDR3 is TGTGCCAGCAGTTTTCCGGTGAGCTCTGGAAACACCATATATTTT.

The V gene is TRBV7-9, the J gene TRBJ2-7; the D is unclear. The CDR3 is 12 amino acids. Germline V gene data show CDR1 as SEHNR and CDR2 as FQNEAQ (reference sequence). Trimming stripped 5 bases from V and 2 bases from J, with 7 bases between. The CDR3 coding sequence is TGTGCCAGCAGCGGTCGAGCCTACGAGCAGTACTTC. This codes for CASSGRAYEQYF.

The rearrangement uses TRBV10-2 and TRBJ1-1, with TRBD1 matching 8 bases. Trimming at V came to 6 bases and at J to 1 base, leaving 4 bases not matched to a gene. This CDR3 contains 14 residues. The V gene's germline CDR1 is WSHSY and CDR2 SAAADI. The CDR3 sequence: CASRTGATNTEAFF. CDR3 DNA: TGCGCCAGCAGGACAGGGGCGACGAACACTGAAGCTTTCTTT.

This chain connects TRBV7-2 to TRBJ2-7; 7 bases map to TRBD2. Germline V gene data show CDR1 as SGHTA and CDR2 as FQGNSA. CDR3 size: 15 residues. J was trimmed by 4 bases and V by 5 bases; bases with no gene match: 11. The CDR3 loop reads CASSPEHWGGYEQYF. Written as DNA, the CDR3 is TGTGCCAGCAGCCCTGAGCACTGGGGGGGATACGAGCAGTACTTC.

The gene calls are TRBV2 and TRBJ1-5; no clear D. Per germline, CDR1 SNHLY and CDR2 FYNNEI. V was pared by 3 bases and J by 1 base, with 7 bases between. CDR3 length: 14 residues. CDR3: CASSEVRSNQPQHF. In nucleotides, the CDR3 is TGTGCCAGCAGTGAGGTCAGGAGCAATCAGCCCCAGCATTTT.